This T cell receptor beta chain appears in the sequencing data of a study of response to subunit inactivated influenza vaccine. The table lists this clonotype with a few counts. Its cognate antigen is unknown. One entry per CDR3 protein results from TCRdb running MiXCR on the RT-PCR reads. The sample has about 500,000 distinct CDR3 sequences, approximately 15% seen once; the top ten hold less than 4%. V was clipped by 5 bases and J by 7 bases, with 12 bases between them. The CDR3 loop spans 12 amino acids. CDR1 LGHNT and CDR2 FRNRAP come from the germline V gene. Study-wide results and caveats: Every seasonal influenza vaccination brings in few new T cells, the authors suggested.

The sample was CD4+ T cells sorted from PBMCs, taken 23 months after vaccination. The gene calls are TRBV12-5 and TRBJ2-7, with TRBD2 as a possible D gene (6 bases). This receptor was obtained from a man between 50 and 75 years old who received an inactivated influenza vaccine. The CDR3 sequence: CASGPSDREQYF. CDR3 nucleotide sequence: TGTGCTAGTGGTCCTAGCGATAGAGAGCAGTACTTC.